The rows below give T cell receptor beta chains drawn from one sample of a study of PD-1 blockade in classical Hodgkin lymphoma. Measured with immunoSEQ multiplex PCR; TCRdb has only the in-frame clones, and not every one. The data show 20,000 to 25,000 clones, with 90% to 95% seen just once and nearly 5.5% held by the top ten. Sequencing input: peripheral blood mononuclear cells (PBMCs). The receptor source for this set is a human donor with classical Hodgkin lymphoma. Both conserved end residues are part of each CDR3. A D gene is named only where the DNA matches it firmly.

d_call j_call v_call cdr3_aa cdr3_nt
. TRBJ2-7 TRBV2 CASKGGTDRSYEQYF TGTGCCAGCAAGGGGGGGACTGATCGCTCCTACGAGCAGTACTTC
. TRBJ1-1 TRBV21-1 CASSLRGVQKNTEAFF TGTGCCAGCAGCCTGAGGGGGGTGCAGAAGAACACTGAAGCTTTCTTT
TRBD2 TRBJ2-7 TRBV4-2 CASSPGLAGPRTYEQYF TGTGCCAGCAGCCCGGGACTAGCGGGGCCTCGCACCTACGAGCAGTACTTC
. TRBJ2-3 TRBV21-1 CASIYTTGGDTQYF TGTGCCAGCATTTACACCACTGGCGGAGATACGCAGTATTTT
. TRBJ2-5 TRBV14 CASSQRAVQETQYF TGTGCCAGCAGTCAGAGAGCAGTACAAGAGACCCAGTACTTC
TRBD2 TRBJ2-1 TRBV10-3 CAISQAGGLYDEQFF TGTGCCATCAGCCAAGCGGGGGGGCTATACGATGAGCAGTTCTTC
. TRBJ2-5 TRBV7-2 CASSASGIRETQYF TGTGCCAGCAGCGCTTCAGGGATTCGGGAGACCCAGTACTTC
. TRBJ2-7 TRBV9 CASSPGGGEQYF TGTGCCAGCAGCCCCGGGGGAGGCGAGCAGTACTTC
TRBD1 TRBJ1-6 TRBV5-4 CASSLAAGGNYNSPLHF TGTGCCAGCAGCTTGGCCGCAGGGGGTAACTATAATTCACCCCTCCACTTT
. TRBJ1-5 TRBV28 CASSRRYPPQHF TGTGCCAGCAGCCGACGGTACCCGCCCCAGCATTTT
. TRBJ2-5 TRBV7-8 CASSLATAASWETQYF TGTGCCAGCAGCTTAGCGACTGCGGCTAGCTGGGAGACCCAGTACTTC